This TCR beta chain was recorded in a study of CD8+CD57+ T cells in acquired aplastic anemia. The wider study: There were roughly 11 million reads, on average, for CD4+ cells from healthy donors.

Turning to this clonotype: The antigen remains undetermined.

TCR beta VDJ and CDR3 profiles were obtained from a genomic DNA template. Via MiXCR, TCRdb re-called the reads, giving one row per CDR3 protein. The data contain about 210,000 distinct CDR3 sequences, roughly 57% of them singletons. Study-wide results and limits: Patients had about 31 CD8+ CDR3 sequences in common with controls (the shared set).

The sequenced sample was sorted CD4+, CD8+, or CD8+CD57+ T cells (not recorded which) from PBMCs. The source is a human donor in good health.

CDR3 in amino acids: CASSQDRGGQQFF. As DNA, the CDR3 is TGTGCCAGCAGCCAAGATCGGGGGGGTCAGCAGTTCTTC. The chain links TRBV3-1 to TRBJ2-1; 8 bases match TRBD2. The length of the CDR3 is 13 residues. With V trimmed by 0 bases and J by 11 bases, 3 bases remained unmatched. From germline, CDR1 is LGHDT and CDR2 YNNKEL (reference sequence).